This T cell receptor (beta chain) derives from a study of CD8 T cells in Susac syndrome. CD8+ and CD4+ T cells circulating in blood were sequenced for TCR beta. The multiple sclerosis controls were treatment-naive patients, and their relapsing-remitting disease was stable or active. Through negative isolation, CD4+ and CD8+ T cells were obtained, while TEMRA cells were enriched using FACS. RNA in amounts of roughly 0.5 to 1 ug was reverse transcribed with random hexamers. The TCR beta CDR3 was amplified by immunoSEQ multiplex PCR across 54 Vbeta, 13 Jbeta. TCRdb itself ran the immunoSEQ multiplex PCR reads through MiXCR, one entry per CDR3 protein. The table lists 150,000 to 200,000 distinct CDR3 sequences, 95% of them singletons, with 0.15% to 0.2% in the top ten. V lost 5 bases and J 3 bases, leaving 14 bases between the germline ends. Germline assignment: CDR1 MNHEY and CDR2 SMNVEV (reference sequence). This CDR3 is 14 amino acids long.

Sample: CD8+ T cells from PBMCs. This chain uses TRBV27 with TRBJ2-7, with D perhaps TRBD1 or TRBD2 (5 bases each). The clonotype originates from a human donor with multiple sclerosis. The chain's CDR3 is CASSKGTAIYEQYF. The CDR3 nucleotides read TGTGCCAGCAGTAAAGGGACCGCAATCTACGAGCAGTACTTC.